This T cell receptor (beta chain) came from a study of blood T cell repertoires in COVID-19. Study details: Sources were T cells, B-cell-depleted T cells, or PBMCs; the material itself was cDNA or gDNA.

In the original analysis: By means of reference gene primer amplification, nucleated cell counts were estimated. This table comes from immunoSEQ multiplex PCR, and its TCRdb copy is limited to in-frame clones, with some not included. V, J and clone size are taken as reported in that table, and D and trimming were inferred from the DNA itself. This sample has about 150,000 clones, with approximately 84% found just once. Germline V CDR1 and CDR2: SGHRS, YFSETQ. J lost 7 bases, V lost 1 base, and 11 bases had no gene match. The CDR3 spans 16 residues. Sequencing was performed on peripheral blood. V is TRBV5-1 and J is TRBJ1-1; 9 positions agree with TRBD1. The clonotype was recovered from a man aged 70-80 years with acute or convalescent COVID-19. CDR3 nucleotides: TGCGCCAGCAGCTTGAGGGGACAGGGATCCCGTGGTGAAGCTTTCTTT. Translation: CASSLRGQGSRGEAFF.